The text below deals with one T cell receptor beta chain. Its antigen is still unknown. This entry belongs to a study of cytomegalovirus exposure and HLA in healthy donors. Study observations and caveats: Across all donors, roughly uniform sequencing depth was an assumption of the presence/absence analyses. When a later analysis compared HLA-associated TCR beta chains with equally common others, the HLA-associated chains turned out to be more clonally expanded and to have lower generation probabilities. Many donors shared some public TCRs, even though most TCR sequences were rare.

Every donor was a healthy person donating bone marrow. The PCR ran on 60 Vbeta and 13 Jbeta primers. Repertoires were generated with immunoSEQ multiplex PCR, while TCRdb's copy carries only in-frame clones and drops some. The profile covers roughly 250,000 clones, with about 80% appearing a single time and roughly 0.31% taken by the ten largest. Germline V gene lookup returns CDR1 SGHRS and CDR2 YFSETQ. With 0 bases clipped from V and 5 bases from J, the junction kept 3 bases outside the gene matches. This CDR3 has 14 amino acids. Sequencing used PBMCs. The chain employs TRBV5-1 and TRBJ2-5; TRBD1 agrees at 8 bases. The receptor comes from a girl aged 2 to 10 in good health and CMV-seronegative. The DNA for the CDR3 is TGCGCCAGCAGCTTGGGACAGGGGAGCGAGACCCAGTACTTC. Its protein product is CASSLGQGSETQYF.